This T cell receptor (beta chain) was recorded in a study of tumor-infiltrating lymphocytes in oesophageal squamous cell carcinoma. TCRdb itself ran the PCR reads through MiXCR, one entry per CDR3 protein. The sample carries roughly 21,000 distinct CDR3 sequences, 35% to 40% recorded once. This clonotype was observed many times. The TCR comes from a male donor with esophageal squamous cell carcinoma. Sequencing was carried out using esophageal tumor tissue.

The CDR3 loop reads CSARVGGQGNQPQHF. For the CDR3, the DNA is TGCAGTGCTAGAGTAGGGGGACAGGGCAATCAGCCCCAGCATTTT. The chain combines TRBV20-1 with TRBJ1-5; 8 nucleotides line up with TRBD1. This CDR3 spans 15 amino acids. Per germline, CDR1 DFQATT and CDR2 SNEGSKA (reference sequence). V shed 1 base, J shed 2 bases, and the junction held 4 bases outside the gene matches.